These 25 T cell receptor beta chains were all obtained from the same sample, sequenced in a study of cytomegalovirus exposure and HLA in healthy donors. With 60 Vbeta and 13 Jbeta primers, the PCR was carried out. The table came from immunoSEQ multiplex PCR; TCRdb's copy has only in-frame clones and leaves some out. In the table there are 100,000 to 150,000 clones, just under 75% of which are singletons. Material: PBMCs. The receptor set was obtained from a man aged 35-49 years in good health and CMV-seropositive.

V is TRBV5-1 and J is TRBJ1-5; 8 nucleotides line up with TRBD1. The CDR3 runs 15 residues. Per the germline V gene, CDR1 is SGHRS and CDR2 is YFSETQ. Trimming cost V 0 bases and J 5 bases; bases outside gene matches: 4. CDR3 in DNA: TGCGCCAGCAGCTTGGCAGGGGGCCTCGATCAGCCCCAGCATTTT. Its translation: CASSLAGGLDQPQHF. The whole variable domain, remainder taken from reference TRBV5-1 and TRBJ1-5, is KAGVTQTPRYLIKTRGQQVTLSCSPISGHRSVSWYQQTPGQGLQFLFEYFSETQRNKGNFPGRFSGRQFSNSRSEMNVSTLELGDSALYLCASSLAGGLDQPQHFGDGTRLSIL.

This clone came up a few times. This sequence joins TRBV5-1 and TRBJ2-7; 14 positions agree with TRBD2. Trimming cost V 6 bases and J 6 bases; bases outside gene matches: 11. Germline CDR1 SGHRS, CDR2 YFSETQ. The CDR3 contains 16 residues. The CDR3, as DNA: TGCGCCAGCACCGGACTAGCGGGGGGCGCTGTCCTCGAGCAGTACTTC. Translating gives CASTGLAGGAVLEQYF.

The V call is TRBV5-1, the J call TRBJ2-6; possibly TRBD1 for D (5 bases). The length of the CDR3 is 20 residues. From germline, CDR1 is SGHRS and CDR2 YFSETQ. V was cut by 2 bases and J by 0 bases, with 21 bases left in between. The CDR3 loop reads CASSFTGLGQTDSGANVLTF. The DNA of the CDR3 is TGCGCCAGCAGCTTCACTGGTCTGGGGCAGACAGACTCTGGGGCCAACGTCCTGACTTTC.

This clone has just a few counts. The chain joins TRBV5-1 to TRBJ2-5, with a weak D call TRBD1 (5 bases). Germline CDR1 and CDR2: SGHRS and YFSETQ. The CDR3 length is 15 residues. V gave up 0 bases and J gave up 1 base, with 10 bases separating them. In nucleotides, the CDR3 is TGCGCCAGCAGCTTGGGAGACAGTACCCAAGAGACCCAGTACTTC. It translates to CASSLGDSTQETQYF.

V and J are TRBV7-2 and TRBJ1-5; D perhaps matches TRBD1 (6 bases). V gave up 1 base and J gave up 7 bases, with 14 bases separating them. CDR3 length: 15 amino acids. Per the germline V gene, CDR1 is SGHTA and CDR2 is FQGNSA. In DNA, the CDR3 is TGTGCCAGCAGCTTAGAATGGGGGCTGGGACAGCCCCAGCATTTT. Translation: CASSLEWGLGQPQHF.

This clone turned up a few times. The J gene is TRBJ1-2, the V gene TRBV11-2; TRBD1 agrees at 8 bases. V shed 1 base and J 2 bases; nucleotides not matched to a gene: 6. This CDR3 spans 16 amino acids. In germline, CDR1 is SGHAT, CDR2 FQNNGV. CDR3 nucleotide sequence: TGTGCCAGCAGCTTAGCCCCCCGGACAGGGAACTATGGCTACACCTTC. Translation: CASSLAPRTGNYGYTF.

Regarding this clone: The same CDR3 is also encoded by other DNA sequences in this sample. The CDR3 nucleotides read TGTGCCAGCAGCGTGGGCGGGCAGGGGAACTATGGCTACACCTTC. It specifies CASSVGGQGNYGYTF. The V and J genes are TRBV9 and TRBJ1-2; D perhaps matches TRBD1 (6 bases). Germline V gene sequence: CDR1 SGDLS, CDR2 YYNGEE. The CDR3 has 15 residues. Deletions cut 2 bases from V and 2 bases from J, with 13 bases between.

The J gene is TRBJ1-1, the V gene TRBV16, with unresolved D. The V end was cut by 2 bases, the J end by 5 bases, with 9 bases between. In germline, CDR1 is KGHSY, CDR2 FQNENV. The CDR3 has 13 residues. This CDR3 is CASSQQRRTEAFF. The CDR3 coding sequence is TGTGCCAGCAGCCAACAAAGGAGAACTGAAGCTTTCTTT.

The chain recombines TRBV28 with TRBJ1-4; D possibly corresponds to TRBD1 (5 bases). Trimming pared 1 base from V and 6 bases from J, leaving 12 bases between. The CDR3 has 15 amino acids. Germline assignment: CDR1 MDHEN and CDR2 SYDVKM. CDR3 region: CASSLLGRWDEKLFF. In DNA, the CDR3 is TGTGCCAGCAGTTTATTGGGGCGCTGGGATGAAAAACTGTTTTTT. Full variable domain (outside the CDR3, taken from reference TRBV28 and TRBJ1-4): DVKVTQSSRYLVKRTGEKVFLECVQDMDHENMFWYRQDPGLGLRLIYFSYDVKMKEKGDIPEGYSVSREKKERFSLILESASTNQTSMYLCASSLLGRWDEKLFFGSGTQLSVL.

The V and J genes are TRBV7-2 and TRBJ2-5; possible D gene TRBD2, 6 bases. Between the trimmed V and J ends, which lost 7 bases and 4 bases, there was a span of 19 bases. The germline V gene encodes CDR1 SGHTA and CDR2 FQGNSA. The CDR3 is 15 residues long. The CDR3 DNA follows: TGTGCCAGCATCTCCTCACTTCGGGGGACAGAGACCCAGTACTTC. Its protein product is CASISSLRGTETQYF.

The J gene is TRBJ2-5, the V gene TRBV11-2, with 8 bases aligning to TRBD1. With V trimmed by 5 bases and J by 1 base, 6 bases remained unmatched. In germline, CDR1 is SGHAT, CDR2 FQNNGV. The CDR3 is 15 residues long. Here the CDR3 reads CASSQGAVSQETQYF. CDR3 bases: TGTGCCAGCAGCCAGGGGGCCGTCTCCCAAGAGACCCAGTACTTC.

The CDR3: CASSLAPSWNTGELFF. The DNA for the CDR3 is TGTGCCAGCAGCTTAGCGCCCAGTTGGAACACCGGGGAGCTGTTTTTT. The chain carries TRBV7-2 and TRBJ2-2; no reliable D call. The CDR3 extends over 16 amino acids. Germline assignment: CDR1 SGHTA and CDR2 FQGNSA. The V gene lost 0 bases and the J gene lost 1 base, with 9 bases spanning the gap.

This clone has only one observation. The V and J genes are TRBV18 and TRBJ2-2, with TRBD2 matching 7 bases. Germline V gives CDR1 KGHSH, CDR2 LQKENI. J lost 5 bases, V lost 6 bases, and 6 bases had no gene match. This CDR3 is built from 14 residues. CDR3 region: CASSHRGGTGELFF. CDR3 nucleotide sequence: TGTGCCAGCTCCCACCGGGGAGGGACCGGGGAGCTGTTTTTT.

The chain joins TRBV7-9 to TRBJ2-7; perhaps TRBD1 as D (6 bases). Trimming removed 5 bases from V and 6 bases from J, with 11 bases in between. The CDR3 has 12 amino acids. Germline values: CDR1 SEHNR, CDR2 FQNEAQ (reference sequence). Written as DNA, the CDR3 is TGTGCCAGCAGCACCGGACAGTTCGAGCAGTACTTC. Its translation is CASSTGQFEQYF.

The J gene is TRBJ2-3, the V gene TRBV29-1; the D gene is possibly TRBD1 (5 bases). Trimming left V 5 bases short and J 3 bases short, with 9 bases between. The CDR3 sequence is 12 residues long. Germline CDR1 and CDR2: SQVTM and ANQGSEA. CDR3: CSVRQGTDTQYF. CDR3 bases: TGCAGCGTTCGGCAGGGAACAGATACGCAGTATTTT.

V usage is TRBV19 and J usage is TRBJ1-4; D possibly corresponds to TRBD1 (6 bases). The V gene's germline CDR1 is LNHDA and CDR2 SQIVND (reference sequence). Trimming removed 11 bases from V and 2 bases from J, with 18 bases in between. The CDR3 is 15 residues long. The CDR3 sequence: CACTSGARTNEKLFF. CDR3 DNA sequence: TGTGCCTGTACGTCAGGGGCGAGGACTAATGAAAAACTGTTTTTT.

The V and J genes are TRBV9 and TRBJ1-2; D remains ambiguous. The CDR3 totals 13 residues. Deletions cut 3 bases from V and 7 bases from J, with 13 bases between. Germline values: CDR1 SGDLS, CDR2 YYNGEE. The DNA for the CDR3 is TGTGCCAGCAGCGAGAATACCGCGTTTGGCTACACCTTC. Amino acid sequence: CASSENTAFGYTF.

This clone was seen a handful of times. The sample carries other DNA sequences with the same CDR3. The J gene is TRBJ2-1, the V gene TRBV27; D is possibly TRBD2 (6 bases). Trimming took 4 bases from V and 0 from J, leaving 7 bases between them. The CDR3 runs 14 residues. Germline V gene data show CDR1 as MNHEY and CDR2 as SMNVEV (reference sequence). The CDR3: CASSWGDSYNEQFF. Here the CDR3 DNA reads TGTGCCAGCAGTTGGGGGGACTCCTACAATGAGCAGTTCTTC.

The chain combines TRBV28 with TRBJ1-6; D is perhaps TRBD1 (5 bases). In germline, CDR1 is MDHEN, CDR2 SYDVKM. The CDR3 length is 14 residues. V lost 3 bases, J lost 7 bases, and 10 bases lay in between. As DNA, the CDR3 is TGTGCCAGCAGTTTGGTCAGGGTCAATTCACCCCTCCACTTT. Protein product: CASSLVRVNSPLHF.

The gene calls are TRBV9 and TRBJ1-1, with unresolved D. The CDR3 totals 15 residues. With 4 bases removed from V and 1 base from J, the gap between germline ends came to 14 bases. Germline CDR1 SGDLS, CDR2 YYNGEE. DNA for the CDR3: TGTGCCAGCAGCCCCGGGGTTCAAGCGAACACTGAAGCTTTCTTT. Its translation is CASSPGVQANTEAFF. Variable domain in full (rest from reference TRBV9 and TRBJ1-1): DSGVTQTPKHLITATGQRVTLRCSPRSGDLSVYWYQQSLDQGLQFLIQYYNGEERAKGNILERFSAQQFPDLHSELNLSSLELGDSALYFCASSPGVQANTEAFFGQGTRLTVV.

This chain's CDR3 is CASSVLGGAYTEAFF. CDR3 in DNA: TGTGCCAGCAGTGTTTTGGGGGGGGCATACACTGAAGCTTTCTTT. The chain has TRBV2 and TRBJ1-1; tentatively, D is TRBD1 (6 bases). The CDR3 is 15 amino acids. Trimming took off 4 bases at V and 3 bases at J, with 15 bases between the two ends. From germline, CDR1 is SNHLY and CDR2 FYNNEI. Variable domain in full (rest from reference TRBV2 and TRBJ1-1): EPEVTQTPSHQVTQMGQEVILRCVPISNHLYFYWYRQILGQKVEFLVSFYNNEISEKSEIFDDQFSVERPDGSNFTLKIRSTKLEDSAMYFCASSVLGGAYTEAFFGQGTRLTVV.

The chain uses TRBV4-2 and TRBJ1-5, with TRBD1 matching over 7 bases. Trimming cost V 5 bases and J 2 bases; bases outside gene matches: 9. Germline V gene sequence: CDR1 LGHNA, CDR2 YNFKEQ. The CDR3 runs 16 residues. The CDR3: CASSYRQGTGNQPQHF. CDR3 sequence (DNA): TGTGCCAGCAGCTATCGACAGGGAACGGGCAATCAGCCCCAGCATTTT.

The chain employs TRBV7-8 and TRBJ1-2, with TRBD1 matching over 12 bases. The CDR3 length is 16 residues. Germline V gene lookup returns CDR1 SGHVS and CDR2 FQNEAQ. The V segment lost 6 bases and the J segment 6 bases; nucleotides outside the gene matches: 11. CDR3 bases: TGTGCCAGCAGTTCCTCCGGGACAGGGGGCAAGAATGGCTACACCTTC. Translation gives CASSSSGTGGKNGYTF.

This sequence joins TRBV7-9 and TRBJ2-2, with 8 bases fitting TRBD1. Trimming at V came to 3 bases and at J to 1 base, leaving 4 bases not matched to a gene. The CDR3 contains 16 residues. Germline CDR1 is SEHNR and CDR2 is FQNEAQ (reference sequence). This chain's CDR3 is CASSFRTGQNTGELFF. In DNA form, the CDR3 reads TGTGCCAGCAGCTTTAGGACAGGGCAGAACACCGGGGAGCTGTTTTTT.

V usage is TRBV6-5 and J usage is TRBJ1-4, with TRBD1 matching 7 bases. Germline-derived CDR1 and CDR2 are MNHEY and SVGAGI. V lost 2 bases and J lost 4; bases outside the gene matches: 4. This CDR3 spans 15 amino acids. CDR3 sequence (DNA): TGTGCCAGCAGTTACAGGGGGCCCGTTAATGAAAAACTGTTTTTT. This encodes CASSYRGPVNEKLFF.